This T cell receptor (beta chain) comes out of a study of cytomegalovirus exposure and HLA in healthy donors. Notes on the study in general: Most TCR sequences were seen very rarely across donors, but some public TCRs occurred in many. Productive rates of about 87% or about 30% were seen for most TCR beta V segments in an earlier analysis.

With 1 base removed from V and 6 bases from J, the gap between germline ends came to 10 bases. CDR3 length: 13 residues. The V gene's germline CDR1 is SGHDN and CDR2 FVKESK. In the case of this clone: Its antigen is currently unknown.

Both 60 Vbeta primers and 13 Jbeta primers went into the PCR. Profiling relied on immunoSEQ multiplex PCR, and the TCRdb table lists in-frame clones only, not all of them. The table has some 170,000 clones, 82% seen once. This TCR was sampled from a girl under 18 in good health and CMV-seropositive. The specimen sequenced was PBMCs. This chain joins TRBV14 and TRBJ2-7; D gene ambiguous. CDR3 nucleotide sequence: TGTGCCAGCAGCCAAGTTTTGCGCTCCGAGCAGTACTTC. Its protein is CASSQVLRSEQYF.